One sample yielded the 18 T cell receptor beta chains listed below, sequenced in a study of T-cell reconstitution after alpha-beta-depleted transplantation in children. TCRbeta library construction was performed incorporating unique molecular identifiers. TCRdb passed the PCR reads through MiXCR, listing each CDR3 protein once. This repertoire shows about 870,000 distinct CDR3 sequences, about 16% found once; its top ten account for just under 5%. The sample was PBMCs, mostly from graft donor cells, taken 360 days after TCRalphabeta/CD19-depleted stem cell transplant. The source is a male patient aged 10 to 17 who had a stem cell transplant for acute lymphoblastic leukemia, so the T cells may come from the graft donor.

This clonotype was detected a few times. The V and J genes are TRBV5-6 and TRBJ2-7; 9 bases map to TRBD1. Germline CDR1 is SGHDT and CDR2 is YYEEEE. The ends lost 1 base at V and 2 bases at J; junction bases unmatched: 7. The CDR3 length is 16 residues. The CDR3 nucleotides read TGTGCCAGCAGCTTGTTCGGGACAGGGCCCCCCTACGAGCAGTACTTC. Translating gives CASSLFGTGPPYEQYF.

This clonotype was counted many times. The genes are TRBV6-5 and TRBJ1-4, with a tentative D call TRBD1 (5 bases). V lost 7 bases and J 2 bases, leaving 17 bases between the germline ends. CDR1 is MNHEY and CDR2 is SVGAGI in the germline V gene. The CDR3 contains 16 residues. This CDR3 is CASTLRGPTTNEKLFF. The DNA for the CDR3 is TGTGCCAGCACTCTAAGGGGACCTACGACTAATGAAAAACTGTTTTTT.

In its sample, this clonotype was seen a few times. The chain uses TRBV20-1 and TRBJ2-2; tentatively, D is TRBD1 or TRBD2 (5 bases each). CDR1 is DFQATT, CDR2 SNEGSKA, per germline (reference sequence). V was trimmed by 5 bases and J by 4 bases, leaving 14 bases between them. CDR3 length: 14 residues. DNA of the CDR3: TGCAGTGCTTCTCAGAACGGGGCCACCGGGGAGCTGTTTTTT. Encoded protein: CSASQNGATGELFF.

This clonotype was counted between two and nine times. V usage is TRBV7-7 and J usage is TRBJ1-5; D remains ambiguous. Trimming took 2 bases from V and 0 from J, leaving 8 bases between them. The CDR3 extends over 15 amino acids. Germline CDR1 and CDR2: SSHAT and FNYEAQ (reference sequence). The CDR3 DNA reads TGTGCCAGCAGCTTACTCAGGTCTAGCAATCAGCCCCAGCATTTT. It codes for CASSLLRSSNQPQHF.

The chain uses TRBV18 and TRBJ2-7, with no clear D. Germline CDR1 and CDR2: KGHSH and LQKENI. The CDR3 consists of 14 residues. Trimming pared 2 bases from V and 1 base from J, leaving 9 bases between. The DNA for the CDR3 is TGTGCCAGCTCACCAGGGTCGATATCCTACGAGCAGTACTTC. It encodes CASSPGSISYEQYF.

This clonotype was counted a few times. The V and J genes are TRBV12-3 or TRBV12-4 and TRBJ2-7; TRBD2 aligns across 11 bases. V lost 6 bases, J lost 4 bases, and 8 bases stayed unmatched. This CDR3 is 15 amino acids long. As DNA, the CDR3 is TGTGCCAGCAGGCCGGGACTAGCGGTTCCTTACGAGCAGTACTTC. Encoded protein: CASRPGLAVPYEQYF.

The sample holds many counts of this clonotype. This chain links TRBV7-6 with TRBJ2-1, with TRBD2 as a possible D gene (6 bases). Trimming removed 4 bases from V and 2 bases from J, with 15 bases in between. From germline, CDR1 is SGHVS and CDR2 FNYEAQ. The CDR3 covers 16 residues. CDR3 bases: TGTGCCAGCAGCTCCCGGCTAGCGAGTACCTACAATGAGCAGTTCTTC. Translated: CASSSRLASTYNEQFF. Looking up the rest from reference TRBV7-6 and TRBJ2-1 gives the full variable domain: GAGVSQSPRYKVTKRGQDVALRCDPISGHVSLYWYRQALGQGPEFLTYFNYEAQQDKSGLPNDRFSAERPEGSISTLTIQRTEQRDSAMYRCASSSRLASTYNEQFFGPGTRLTVL.

The chain has TRBV29-1 and TRBJ2-3; D unresolved. Germline CDR1 reads SQVTM; CDR2 reads ANQGSEA. Deletions cut 0 bases from V and 2 bases from J, with 9 bases between. The CDR3 is made up of 14 amino acids. The chain's CDR3 is CSVEEGMPTDTQYF. CDR3 DNA sequence: TGCAGCGTTGAAGAGGGGATGCCCACAGATACGCAGTATTTT.

This chain uses TRBV6-2 or TRBV6-3 with TRBJ2-4; tentative D call: TRBD2 (6 bases). The germline V gene has CDR1 MNHEY and CDR2 SVGEGT. The CDR3 has 14 residues. V dropped 6 bases and J dropped 7 bases, with 16 bases sitting between them. CDR3 nucleotide sequence: TGTGCCAGCAGCAGAGGCGGGGCGGGGAACATTCAGTACTTC. Translation: CASSRGGAGNIQYF.

This clonotype was observed a handful of times. The chain recombines TRBV7-9 with TRBJ2-3; D perhaps matches TRBD1 (6 bases). The CDR3 consists of 17 residues. Germline values: CDR1 SEHNR, CDR2 FQNEAQ (reference sequence). Trimming removed 2 bases from V and 3 bases from J, with 18 bases in between. The CDR3 sequence is CASSLTRGPLRTDTQYF. Written as DNA, the CDR3 is TGTGCCAGCAGCTTAACCAGGGGACCTCTGAGAACAGATACGCAGTATTTT.

This clonotype was recorded many times. The rearrangement joins TRBV20-1 to TRBJ2-3; D is uncertain. Deletions cut 3 bases from V and 4 bases from J, with 11 bases between. CDR3 length: 13 amino acids. Germline V gene data show CDR1 as DFQATT and CDR2 as SNEGSKA (reference sequence). CDR3 in amino acids: CSASRADPDTQYF. CDR3 coding DNA: TGCAGTGCTAGCCGGGCCGACCCAGATACGCAGTATTTT.

The chain has TRBV5-1 and TRBJ1-6, with a possible D match to TRBD1 (5 bases). Germline values: CDR1 SGHRS, CDR2 YFSETQ. CDR3 length: 14 residues. Deletions cut 3 bases from V and 6 bases from J, with 10 bases between. The CDR3 bases are TGCGCCAGCAGCTCGGGGCCTGCTAATTCACCCCTCCACTTT. It translates to CASSSGPANSPLHF. Using reference TRBV5-1 and TRBJ1-6 for the parts outside the CDR3, the full variable domain is KAGVTQTPRYLIKTRGQQVTLSCSPISGHRSVSWYQQTPGQGLQFLFEYFSETQRNKGNFPGRFSGRQFSNSRSEMNVSTLELGDSALYLCASSSGPANSPLHFGNGTRLTVT.

The sample holds a few counts of this clonotype. The V and J genes are TRBV7-8 and TRBJ2-2; D is possibly TRBD1 (6 bases). Trimming stripped 1 base from V and 6 bases from J, with 12 bases between. Germline V gives CDR1 SGHVS, CDR2 FQNEAQ. The CDR3 contains 15 residues. CDR3: CASSLGIRGPGELFF. The CDR3 DNA follows: TGTGCCAGCAGCTTAGGCATCAGGGGTCCCGGGGAGCTGTTTTTT.

V and J are TRBV24-1 and TRBJ2-1, with D unclear. This CDR3 region has 17 residues. The ends were cut back, 2 bases at V and 3 bases at J, with 16 bases in the middle. From germline, CDR1 is KGHDR and CDR2 SFDVKD. This CDR3 reads CATSDSTESRYYNEQFF. The DNA for the CDR3 is TGTGCCACCAGTGATTCGACCGAATCTCGATACTACAATGAGCAGTTCTTC.

This clonotype was picked up many times. The chain employs TRBV5-1 and TRBJ2-7, with 10 bases identical to TRBD2. Trimming took 6 bases from V and 4 from J; bases not matched to a gene: 7. Germline V CDR1 and CDR2: SGHRS, YFSETQ. CDR3 size: 14 residues. The CDR3 sequence: CASNSGRYTYEQYF. CDR3 nucleotides: TGCGCCAGCAATAGCGGGAGGTATACGTACGAGCAGTACTTC.

This clonotype turned up a few times. This chain uses TRBV5-1 with TRBJ2-7; the match to TRBD2 covers 12 bases. Germline V CDR1 and CDR2: SGHRS, YFSETQ. CDR3 length: 12 amino acids. V lost 8 bases, J lost 6 bases, and 3 bases stayed unmatched. The CDR3 region is CASRLAGAEQYF. In DNA form, the CDR3 reads TGCGCCAGTCGACTAGCGGGAGCCGAGCAGTACTTC.

In DNA form, the CDR3 reads TGTGCCAGCAGCGTAGGGACTAGCAAGGGTGAGCAGTTCTTC. Its protein product is CASSVGTSKGEQFF. The chain recombines TRBV9 with TRBJ2-1; 8 bases agree with TRBD2. The CDR3 has 14 amino acids. Per germline, CDR1 SGDLS and CDR2 YYNGEE. Trimming cost V 0 bases and J 9 bases; bases outside gene matches: 5.

This clonotype was detected a few times. V is TRBV9 and J is TRBJ1-5; D remains ambiguous. The CDR3 totals 13 residues. V was cut by 4 bases and J by 3 bases, with 8 bases left in between. Germline CDR1 is SGDLS and CDR2 is YYNGEE. The DNA of the CDR3 is TGTGCCAGCAGCCCTCACGCCAATCAGCCCCAGCATTTT. Residues: CASSPHANQPQHF.